The rows below give T cell receptor beta chains drawn from one sample of a study of blood T cell repertoires in COVID-19. Profiled with immunoSEQ multiplex PCR; TCRdb holds only in-frame clones, not every one. The top ten clones hold 0.63% of a sample with about 150,000 clones, around 85% of them seen once. Sequencing used peripheral blood. These receptors were taken from a man aged 55 to 70 with COVID-19, enrolled during active disease. The conserved cysteine and the conserved F or W are not part of the CDR3 here.

CDR3 | length | J | V
ASSVQLAGENTQY | 13 | TRBJ2-3 | TRBV5-1
ASSQGRQGADNQPQH | 15 | TRBJ1-5 | TRBV4-3
ASSAGQGTNYNEQF | 14 | TRBJ2-1 | TRBV5-1
ASSLTGGRAPGGTDTQY | 17 | TRBJ2-3 | TRBV7-3
ASSESRSYEQY | 11 | TRBJ2-7 | TRBV10-1
ASSLGDRDNYGYT | 13 | TRBJ1-2 | TRBV5-1
ASSQLLTANQPQH | 13 | TRBJ1-5 | TRBV28
ASSSAGGTEAF | 11 | TRBJ1-1 | TRBV4-3
ASSFGVHQPQH | 11 | TRBJ1-5 | TRBV7-6
ASRLAPNNEQF | 11 | TRBJ2-1 | TRBV27
ASRPLRDRVGNQPQH | 15 | TRBJ1-5 | TRBV19
ASSDPRTGNYGYT | 13 | TRBJ1-2 | TRBV6-2/TRBV6-3
SVNDRGSYNEQF | 12 | TRBJ2-1 | TRBV29-1
ASSTVTVGNTEAF | 13 | TRBJ1-1 | TRBV6-6
ATSEGTGGRGTEAF | 14 | TRBJ1-1 | TRBV24-1
ASTQGGNTGELF | 12 | TRBJ2-2 | TRBV19
ASSLAGTGTYEQY | 13 | TRBJ2-7 | TRBV7-2
ASSATGGSGGNTIY | 14 | TRBJ1-3 | TRBV9
ASSTDEGGEQY | 11 | TRBJ2-7 | TRBV9
ASSPGPNQPQH | 11 | TRBJ1-5 | TRBV18
ASRFSGRETQY | 11 | TRBJ2-5 | TRBV12-3/TRBV12-4
ASSLGLHSYNSPLH | 14 | TRBJ1-6 | TRBV27
ASSTGQGHETQY | 12 | TRBJ2-5 | TRBV5-4
ASSIDRQGTNSPLH | 14 | TRBJ1-6 | TRBV19
ASSPWTSGGPGNEQF | 15 | TRBJ2-1 | TRBV19
ASSPGQGRNTEAF | 13 | TRBJ1-1 | TRBV18
AYTRSSYNEQF | 11 | TRBJ2-1 | TRBV30
ASRKQGLGYT | 10 | TRBJ1-2 | TRBV28
ASSVGGGSYEQY | 12 | TRBJ2-7 | TRBV5-1
ASSLAVSTGELF | 12 | TRBJ2-2 | TRBV7-2
ASSLNRNGRAGYEQY | 15 | TRBJ2-7 | TRBV7-9
ASSQEFTAGVPQGYYNEQF | 19 | TRBJ2-1 | TRBV3-1/TRBV3-2
SATEAVLETQY | 11 | TRBJ2-5 | TRBV20-1
ASSYGQGGTEAF | 12 | TRBJ1-1 | TRBV6-5
ASSLGGEPMNTEAF | 14 | TRBJ1-1 | TRBV19
ASSLAGRGRETQY | 13 | TRBJ2-5 | TRBV7-8
ASSLVGFYSGNTIY | 14 | TRBJ1-3 | TRBV5-6
ASSPPSGSEQY | 11 | TRBJ2-7 | TRBV18
ASSNGPAASGTYEQY | 15 | TRBJ2-7 | TRBV19
ASRPQGSGTGELF | 13 | TRBJ2-2 | TRBV28
ASSQDAGQGKGYT | 13 | TRBJ1-2 | TRBV4-3
ASSKMTSGSTDTQY | 14 | TRBJ2-3 | TRBV2
ASSPAGTGKFEQY | 13 | TRBJ2-7 | TRBV6-2/TRBV6-3
ASSTRDSNYGYT | 12 | TRBJ1-2 | TRBV9
ASPGTSEAF | 9 | TRBJ1-1 | TRBV6-5